The 3 T cell receptor beta chains below all came from one sample that was sequenced in a study of T cell responses to AZD1222 COVID-19 vaccine. Measured with immunoSEQ multiplex PCR; TCRdb has only the in-frame clones, and not every one. The data show around 180,000 clones, with about nine tenths seen just once and around 2.9% held by the top ten. Sequencing was performed on peripheral blood, taken on day 0 of AZD1222 vaccination. These receptors originate from an adult in good health.

This rearrangement joins TRBV4-3 to TRBJ2-3; 7 positions agree with TRBD1. This CDR3 spans 16 amino acids. Germline CDR1 LGHNA, CDR2 YSLEER. With V trimmed by 1 base and J by 6 bases, 10 bases remained unmatched. Written as DNA, the CDR3 is TGCGCCAGCAGCCAAGTTACAGGGGCGGGTATCGATACGCAGTATTTT. This gives the protein CASSQVTGAGIDTQYF.

To note about this clone: This sample includes further DNA sequences coding for the same CDR3. V and J are TRBV3-1 (or the pseudogene TRBV3-2) and TRBJ2-7; D call uncertain. CDR1 LGHDT and CDR2 YNNKEL come from the germline V gene (reference sequence). V was clipped by 0 bases and J by 1 base, with 7 bases between them. The CDR3 totals 14 residues. For the CDR3, the DNA is TGTGCCAGCAGCCAAGAGGGGTTATCCTACGAGCAGTACTTC. Its protein is CASSQEGLSYEQYF.

The genes are TRBV27 and TRBJ2-7, with D tentatively TRBD2 (6 bases). V lost 6 bases and J 2 bases, leaving 14 bases between the germline ends. This CDR3 is built from 14 residues. CDR1 is MNHEY and CDR2 is SMNVEV in the germline V gene (reference sequence). The CDR3 region is CASRPGLATYEQYF. The DNA of the CDR3 is TGTGCCAGCAGGCCGGGACTGGCGACCTACGAGCAGTACTTC.